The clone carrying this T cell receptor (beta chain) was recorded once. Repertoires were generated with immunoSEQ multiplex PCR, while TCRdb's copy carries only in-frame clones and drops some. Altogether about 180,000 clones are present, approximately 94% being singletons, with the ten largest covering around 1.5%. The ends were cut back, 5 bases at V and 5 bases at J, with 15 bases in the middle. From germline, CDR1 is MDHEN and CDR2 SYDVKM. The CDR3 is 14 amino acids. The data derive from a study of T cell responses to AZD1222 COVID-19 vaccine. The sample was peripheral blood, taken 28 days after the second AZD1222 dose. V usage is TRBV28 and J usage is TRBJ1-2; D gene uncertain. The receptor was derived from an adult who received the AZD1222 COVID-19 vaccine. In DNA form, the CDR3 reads TGTGCCAGCAGTCCCTCTTCTAGGATGTATGGCTACACCTTC. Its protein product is CASSPSSRMYGYTF.